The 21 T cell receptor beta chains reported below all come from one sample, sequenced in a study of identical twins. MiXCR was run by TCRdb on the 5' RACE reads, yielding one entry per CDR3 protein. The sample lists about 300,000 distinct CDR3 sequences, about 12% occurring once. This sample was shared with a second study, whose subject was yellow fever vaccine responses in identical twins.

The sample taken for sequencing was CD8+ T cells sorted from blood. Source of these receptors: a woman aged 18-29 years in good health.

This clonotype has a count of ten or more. This chain's CDR3 is CATSAASFLPYEQYF. The CDR3 coding sequence is TGTGCCACCAGTGCCGCCAGCTTCCTCCCCTACGAGCAGTACTTC. The V and J genes are TRBV24-1 and TRBJ2-7, with D unclear. There are 15 residues in the CDR3. Trimming stripped 5 bases from V and 2 bases from J, with 15 bases between. Per the germline V gene, CDR1 is KGHDR and CDR2 is SFDVKD.

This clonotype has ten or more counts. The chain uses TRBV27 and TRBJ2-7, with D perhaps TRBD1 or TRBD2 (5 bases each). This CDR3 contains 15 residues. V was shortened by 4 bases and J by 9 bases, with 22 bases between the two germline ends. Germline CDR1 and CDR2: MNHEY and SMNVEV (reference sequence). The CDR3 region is CASSSLRDRYYVQYV. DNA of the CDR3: TGTGCCAGCAGTTCCCTCCGGGACCGGTACTATGTGCAGTACGTC.

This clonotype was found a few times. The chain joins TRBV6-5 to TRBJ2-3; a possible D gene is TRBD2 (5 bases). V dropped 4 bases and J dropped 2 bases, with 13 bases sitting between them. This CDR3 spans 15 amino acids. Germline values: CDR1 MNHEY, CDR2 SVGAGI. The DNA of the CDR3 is TGTGCCAGCAGTTCTGACTATATCTTCACAGATACGCAGTATTTT. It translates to CASSSDYIFTDTQYF.

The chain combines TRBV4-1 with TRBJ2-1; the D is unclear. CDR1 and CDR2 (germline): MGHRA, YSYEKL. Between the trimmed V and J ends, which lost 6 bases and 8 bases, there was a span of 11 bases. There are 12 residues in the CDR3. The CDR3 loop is CASSHVVDEQFF. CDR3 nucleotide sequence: TGCGCCAGCAGTCATGTCGTGGATGAGCAGTTCTTC.

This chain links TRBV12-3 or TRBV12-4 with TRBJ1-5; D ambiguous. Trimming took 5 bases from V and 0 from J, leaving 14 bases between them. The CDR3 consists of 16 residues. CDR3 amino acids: CASSTSGLYSNQPQHF. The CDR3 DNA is TGTGCCAGCAGTACCTCCGGACTCTATAGCAATCAGCCCCAGCATTTT.

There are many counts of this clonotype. The DNA for the CDR3 is TGTGCCAGCAGTTTACCGGGGACTGGGGCCAACGTCCTGACTTTC. It yields the protein CASSLPGTGANVLTF. The chain has TRBV12-3 or TRBV12-4 and TRBJ2-6; a possible D gene is TRBD2 (5 bases). This CDR3 spans 15 amino acids. Trimming left V 2 bases short and J 2 bases short, with 7 bases between.

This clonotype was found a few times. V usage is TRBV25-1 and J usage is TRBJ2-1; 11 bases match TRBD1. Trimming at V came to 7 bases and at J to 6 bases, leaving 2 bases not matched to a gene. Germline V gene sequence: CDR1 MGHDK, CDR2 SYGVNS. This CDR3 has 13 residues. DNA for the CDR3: TGTGCCAGCAATGGACAGGGGGCCAATGAGCAGTTCTTC. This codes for CASNGQGANEQFF.

The CDR3 DNA sequence: TGTGCCACCAGTGATTTGCCAGGTGGACTAGCGGTAATTAAGGGGCTCACAGATACGCAGTATTTT. This gives the protein CATSDLPGGLAVIKGLTDTQYF. The rearrangement uses TRBV24-1 and TRBJ2-3; 10 bases match TRBD2. The CDR3 consists of 22 residues. Per germline, CDR1 KGHDR and CDR2 SFDVKD. V trimming: 0 bases; J trimming: 2 bases; junction bases outside the gene matches: 19.

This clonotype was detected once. The CDR3: CASSYSTRFDEQFF. CDR3 nucleotides: TGTGCCAGCAGTTACTCAACTAGGTTCGATGAGCAGTTCTTC. V is TRBV6-5 and J is TRBJ2-1; tentative D call: TRBD2 (5 bases). The V gene's germline CDR1 is MNHEY and CDR2 SVGAGI. The length of the CDR3 is 14 residues. V shed 0 bases and J shed 8 bases, with 11 bases lying between them.

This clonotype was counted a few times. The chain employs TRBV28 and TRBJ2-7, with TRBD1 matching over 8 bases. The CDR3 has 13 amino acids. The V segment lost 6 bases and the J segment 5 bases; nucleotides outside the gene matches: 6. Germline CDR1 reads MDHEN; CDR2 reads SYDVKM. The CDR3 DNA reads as TGTGCCAGCAGCTACAGGGGGAACAACGAGCAGTACTTC. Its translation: CASSYRGNNEQYF.

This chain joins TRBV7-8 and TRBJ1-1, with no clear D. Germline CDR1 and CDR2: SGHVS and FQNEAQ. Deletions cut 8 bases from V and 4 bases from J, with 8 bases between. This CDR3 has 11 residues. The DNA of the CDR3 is TGTGCCAGCGGGGTTGGCACTGAAGCTTTCTTT. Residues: CASGVGTEAFF.

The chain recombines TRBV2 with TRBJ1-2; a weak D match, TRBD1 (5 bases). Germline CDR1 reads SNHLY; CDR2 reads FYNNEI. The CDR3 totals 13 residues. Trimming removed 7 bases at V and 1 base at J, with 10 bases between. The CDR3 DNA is TGTGCCAGCACGGGGACGATTAACTATGGCTACACCTTC. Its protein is CASTGTINYGYTF. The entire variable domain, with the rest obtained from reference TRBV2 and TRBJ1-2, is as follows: EPEVTQTPSHQVTQMGQEVILRCVPISNHLYFYWYRQILGQKVEFLVSFYNNEISEKSEIFDDQFSVERPDGSNFTLKIRSTKLEDSAMYFCASTGTINYGYTFGSGTRLTVV.

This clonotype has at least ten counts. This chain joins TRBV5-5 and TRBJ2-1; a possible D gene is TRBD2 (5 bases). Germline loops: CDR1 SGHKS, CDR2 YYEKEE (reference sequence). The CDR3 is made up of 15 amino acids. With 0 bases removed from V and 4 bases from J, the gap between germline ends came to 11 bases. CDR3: CASSLDGEGYNEQFF. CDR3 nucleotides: TGTGCCAGCAGCTTGGACGGGGAAGGGTACAATGAGCAGTTCTTC. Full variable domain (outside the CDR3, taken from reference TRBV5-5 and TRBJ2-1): DAGVTQSPTHLIKTRGQQVTLRCSPISGHKSVSWYQQVLGQGPQFIFQYYEKEERGRGNFPDRFSARQFPNYSSELNVNALLLGDSALYLCASSLDGEGYNEQFFGPGTRLTVL.

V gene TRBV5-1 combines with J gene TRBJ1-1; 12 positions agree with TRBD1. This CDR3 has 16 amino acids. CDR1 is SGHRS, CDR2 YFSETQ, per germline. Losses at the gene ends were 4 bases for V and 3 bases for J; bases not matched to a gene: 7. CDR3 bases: TGCGCCAGCAGCCCCGGGACAGGGGGCTTTGACACTGAAGCTTTCTTT. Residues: CASSPGTGGFDTEAFF. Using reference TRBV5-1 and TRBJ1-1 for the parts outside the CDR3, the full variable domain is KAGVTQTPRYLIKTRGQQVTLSCSPISGHRSVSWYQQTPGQGLQFLFEYFSETQRNKGNFPGRFSGRQFSNSRSEMNVSTLELGDSALYLCASSPGTGGFDTEAFFGQGTRLTVV.

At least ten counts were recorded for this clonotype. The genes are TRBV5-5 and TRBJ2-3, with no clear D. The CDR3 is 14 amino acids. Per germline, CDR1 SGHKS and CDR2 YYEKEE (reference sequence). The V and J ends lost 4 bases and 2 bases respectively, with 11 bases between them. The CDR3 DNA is TGTGCCAGCAGCCACAGACTGCTCACAGATACGCAGTATTTT. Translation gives CASSHRLLTDTQYF.

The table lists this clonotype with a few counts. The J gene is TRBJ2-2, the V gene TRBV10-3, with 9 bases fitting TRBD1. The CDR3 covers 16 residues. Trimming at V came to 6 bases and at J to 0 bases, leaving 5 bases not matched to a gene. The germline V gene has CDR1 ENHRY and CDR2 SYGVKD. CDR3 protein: CAISGTGGANTGELFF. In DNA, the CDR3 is TGTGCCATCAGCGGAACAGGGGGCGCGAACACCGGGGAGCTGTTTTTT.

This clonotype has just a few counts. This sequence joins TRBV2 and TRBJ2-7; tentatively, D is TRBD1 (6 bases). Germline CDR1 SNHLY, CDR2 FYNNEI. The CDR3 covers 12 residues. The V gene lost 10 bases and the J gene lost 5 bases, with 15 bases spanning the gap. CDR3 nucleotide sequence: TGTGCCAACGCCCCCGGACAGAACGAGCAGTACTTC. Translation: CANAPGQNEQYF.

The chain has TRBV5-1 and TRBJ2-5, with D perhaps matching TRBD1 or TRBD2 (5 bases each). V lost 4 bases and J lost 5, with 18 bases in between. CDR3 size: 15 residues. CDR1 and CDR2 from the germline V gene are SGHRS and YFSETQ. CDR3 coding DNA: TGCGCCAGCAGCGCCGACGGGGACCAAGGGGAGACCCAGTACTTC. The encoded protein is CASSADGDQGETQYF.

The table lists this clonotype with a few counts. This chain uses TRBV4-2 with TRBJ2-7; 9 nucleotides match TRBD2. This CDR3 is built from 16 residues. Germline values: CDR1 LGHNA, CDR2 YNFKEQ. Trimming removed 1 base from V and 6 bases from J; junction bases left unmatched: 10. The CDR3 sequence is CASSQVREGLGSEQYF. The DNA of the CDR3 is TGTGCCAGCAGCCAAGTGCGGGAGGGCCTTGGGTCCGAGCAGTACTTC.

CDR3 sequence (DNA): TGCGCCAGCAGCCCGAGGACAGCGCCGGGACTCACAGATACGCAGTATTTT. It is translated as CASSPRTAPGLTDTQYF. The chain has TRBV5-1 and TRBJ2-3; TRBD1 or TRBD2 may be the D gene (6 bases each). The V end lost 4 bases, the J end lost 2 bases, and 20 bases lay between the germline ends. Germline V CDR1 and CDR2: SGHRS, YFSETQ. The CDR3 loop spans 17 amino acids.

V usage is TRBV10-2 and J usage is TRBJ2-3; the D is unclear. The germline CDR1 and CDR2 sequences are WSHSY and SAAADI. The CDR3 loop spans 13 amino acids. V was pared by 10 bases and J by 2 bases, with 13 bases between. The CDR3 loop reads CATAGVDTDTQYF. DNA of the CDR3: TGCGCCACCGCTGGGGTAGACACAGATACGCAGTATTTT.